One and the same sample provided the 15 T cell receptor beta chains below, sequenced in a study of human T cells and chemical hapten exposure. Each CDR3 protein gets one entry after TCRdb re-called the RACE reads with MiXCR. The sample lists around 57,000 distinct CDR3 sequences; around 10% were seen once. The time point here: pre-sensitization, week 0. Indicated treatment: therapeutic diphenylcyclopropenone sensitization with weekly scalp DPC. Source: whole blood, taken in connection with sensitization to the hapten diphenylcyclopropenone (DPC). Receptors were obtained from a middle-aged woman with alopecia areata. Some clones in this sample may be carry-over from other donors' samples.

This clonotype came up many times. The chain uses TRBV11-2 and TRBJ2-2; 7 nucleotides align to TRBD1. Unmatched junction bases numbered 9, after V lost 2 bases and J lost 0 bases. The CDR3 sequence is 18 residues long. Germline loops: CDR1 SGHAT, CDR2 FQNNGV. In DNA, the CDR3 is TGTGCCAGCAGCTTATTTGGGCAGGGGGAAACGAACACCGGGGAGCTGTTTTTT. Translating it yields CASSLFGQGETNTGELFF.

This clonotype was detected ten times or more. The genes are TRBV29-1 and TRBJ2-7; no definite D call. In germline, CDR1 is SQVTM, CDR2 ANQGSEA. CDR3 size: 11 residues. Between the trimmed V and J ends, which lost 3 bases and 6 bases, there was a span of 9 bases. CDR3 amino acids: CSVEQAFEQYF. CDR3 nucleotide sequence: TGCAGCGTTGAGCAGGCATTCGAGCAGTACTTC.

This clonotype turned up a few times. The chain links TRBV9 to TRBJ2-7; D gene uncertain. The V end lost 4 bases, the J end lost 2 bases, and 13 bases lay between the germline ends. This CDR3 contains 14 residues. Germline V CDR1 and CDR2: SGDLS, YYNGEE. The CDR3 here is CASSPRLGTYEQYF. The CDR3 bases are TGTGCCAGCAGCCCCCGGCTAGGTACCTACGAGCAGTACTTC.

The gene calls are TRBV20-1 and TRBJ1-1; no clear D gene. V lost 1 base and J 0 bases, leaving 12 bases between the germline ends. The length of the CDR3 is 15 residues. Germline CDR1 DFQATT, CDR2 SNEGSKA (reference sequence). CDR3 sequence reads: CSARVDLGLNTEAFF. CDR3 bases: TGCAGTGCTAGAGTCGATTTGGGTTTGAACACTGAAGCTTTCTTT.

This clonotype was seen a few times. J is TRBJ2-5 and V is TRBV7-2, with D possibly matching TRBD2 (6 bases). Germline V gene lookup returns CDR1 SGHTA and CDR2 FQGNSA. V lost 1 base and J 0 bases, leaving 15 bases between the germline ends. The CDR3 length is 17 residues. The CDR3 bases are TGTGCCAGCAGCTTAGATCCGCCTAGCGCCTACCAAGAGACCCAGTACTTC. The encoded protein is CASSLDPPSAYQETQYF.

The chain couples TRBV5-1 to TRBJ2-7; 8 bases agree with TRBD2. The germline V gene has CDR1 SGHRS and CDR2 YFSETQ. The CDR3 is made up of 15 amino acids. The trim removed 4 bases at V and 1 base at J, leaving 7 bases unmatched. CDR3 in DNA: TGCGCCAGCAGCCCAAGCGGGAGTGAATCCTACGAGCAGTACTTC. As protein: CASSPSGSESYEQYF.

The sample holds many counts of this clonotype. V is TRBV10-3 and J is TRBJ1-5; possible D gene TRBD1, 6 bases. Trimming pared 2 bases from V and 0 bases from J, leaving 14 bases between. The germline V gene encodes CDR1 ENHRY and CDR2 SYGVKD. The CDR3 extends over 17 amino acids. CDR3 protein: CAISERQGTTSNQPQHF. In nucleotides, the CDR3 is TGTGCCATCAGTGAGAGGCAGGGGACCACTAGCAATCAGCCCCAGCATTTT.

This clonotype came up a few times. The genes are TRBV6-2 or TRBV6-3 and TRBJ2-1; D unclear. The CDR3 spans 14 residues. The V end was cut by 0 bases, the J end by 6 bases, with 9 bases between. Germline V CDR1 and CDR2: MNHEY, SVGEGT. The CDR3: CASSYSKLGNEQFF. Here the CDR3 DNA reads TGTGCCAGCAGTTACTCGAAACTGGGCAATGAGCAGTTCTTC.

The rearrangement uses TRBV28 and TRBJ2-7, with 11 bases lining up with TRBD2. This CDR3 region has 17 residues. V dropped 6 bases and J dropped 7; count of bases not matched to a gene: 17. The germline CDR1 and CDR2 sequences are MDHEN and SYDVKM. This CDR3 reads CASSPPGLAEGREEQYF. The CDR3 DNA reads as TGTGCCAGCAGCCCGCCGGGACTAGCGGAGGGCCGCGAAGAGCAGTACTTC.

The gene calls are TRBV20-1 and TRBJ2-7; D tentatively fits TRBD1 or TRBD2 (7 bases each). Trimming stripped 3 bases from V and 2 bases from J, with 14 bases between. This CDR3 spans 14 amino acids. CDR1 DFQATT and CDR2 SNEGSKA come from the germline V gene (reference sequence). For the CDR3, the DNA is TGCAGTGCTAGGAGCGGGGACAGACCCTACGAGCAGTACTTC. This gives the protein CSARSGDRPYEQYF.

CDR3 sequence (DNA): TGTGCCAGCAGCCTGGGACTAGCGGGAGTTTCTTACGAGCAGTACTTC. Residues: CASSLGLAGVSYEQYF. The chain is built from TRBV14 and TRBJ2-7; 14 nucleotides line up with TRBD2. Unmatched junction bases numbered 6, after V lost 4 bases and J lost 4 bases. Looked up from germline, CDR1 is SGHDN and CDR2 is FVKESK. CDR3 length: 16 residues.

The chain combines TRBV6-2 or TRBV6-3 with TRBJ2-7, with 8 bases identical to TRBD1. The V segment lost 10 bases and the J segment 9 bases; nucleotides outside the gene matches: 11. Per germline, CDR1 MNHEY and CDR2 SVGEGT. The CDR3 contains 12 residues. The CDR3 reads CATRTGSKTQYF. CDR3 sequence (DNA): TGTGCCACACGGACAGGGTCAAAAACGCAGTACTTC.

There are many counts of this clonotype. The rearrangement links TRBV27 to TRBJ2-7; tentative D call: TRBD1 (6 bases). The CDR3 totals 14 residues. Germline V gene sequence: CDR1 MNHEY, CDR2 SMNVEV (reference sequence). With 4 bases removed from V and 0 bases from J, the gap between germline ends came to 10 bases. The CDR3 sequence is CASSSVGGSYEQYF. In DNA form, the CDR3 reads TGTGCCAGCAGTTCTGTAGGGGGCTCCTACGAGCAGTACTTC.

A few counts support this clonotype. The chain is built from TRBV7-2 and TRBJ2-6, with D tentatively TRBD1 (5 bases). The V end lost 1 base, the J end lost 1 base, and 11 bases lay between the germline ends. The CDR3 has 17 amino acids. Per germline, CDR1 SGHTA and CDR2 FQGNSA. The CDR3 loop reads CASSLVGRVSGANVLTF. The CDR3 DNA reads TGTGCCAGCAGCTTAGTGGGGCGAGTTTCTGGGGCCAACGTCCTGACTTTC.

This clonotype appeared many times. V and J are TRBV10-1 and TRBJ2-1; 12 nucleotides match TRBD1. Germline-derived CDR1 and CDR2 are WNHNN and SYGVQD (reference sequence). V was clipped by 4 bases and J by 9 bases; unmatched bases: 4. This CDR3 is 14 amino acids long. The CDR3 DNA follows: TGCGCCAGCAGTGGCGGGACAGGGGGCGTTGAGCAGTTCTTC. It is translated as CASSGGTGGVEQFF.